A single sample is the source of the 14 T cell receptor beta chains below, sequenced in a study of technical replicates of blood from a handful of donors. The repertoire was sequenced with immunoSEQ multiplex PCR; TCRdb's copy has only in-frame clones and lacks some. This table has some 77,000 clones, 92% appearing once. Sequenced: T cells isolated from PBMCs. These receptors originate from a human donor in good health.

The rearrangement joins TRBV10-1 to TRBJ1-5, with D possibly being TRBD1 (6 bases). The CDR3 length is 11 residues. Between the trimmed V and J ends, which lost 10 bases and 5 bases, there was a span of 9 bases. The germline CDR1 and CDR2 sequences are WNHNN and SYGVQD (reference sequence). The CDR3 spells CATRGHQPQHF. CDR3 coding DNA: TGCGCCACCAGGGGCCATCAGCCCCAGCATTTT.

The chain links TRBV27 to TRBJ1-4; TRBD1 matches 8 bases. CDR1 MNHEY and CDR2 SMNVEV come from the germline V gene (reference sequence). V lost 5 bases to trimming and J lost 8 bases; unmatched junction nucleotides: 10. The length of the CDR3 is 15 residues. CDR3 bases: TGTGCCAGCAGTAGACAGGGGCTTGGGGGAGAAAAACTGTTTTTT. This translates into CASSRQGLGGEKLFF.

This chain joins TRBV6-6 and TRBJ1-2, with D tentatively TRBD1 (5 bases). V lost 0 bases and J 5 bases, leaving 16 bases between the germline ends. CDR3 length: 16 residues. Germline V gene lookup returns CDR1 MNHNY and CDR2 SVGAGI (reference sequence). CDR3 DNA sequence: TGTGCCAGCAGTTACTCGACAGTAACTACTTCATATGGCTACACCTTC. Protein sequence: CASSYSTVTTSYGYTF.

This chain connects TRBV6-5 to TRBJ2-4; TRBD1 matches at 11 bases. Germline-derived CDR1 and CDR2 are MNHEY and SVGAGI. There are 15 residues in the CDR3. The V gene end was trimmed by 2 bases and the J gene end by 9 bases; junction bases not matched to a gene: 6. Written as DNA, the CDR3 is TGTGCCAGCAGTTACGATAGGACAGGGGGCATCATTCAGTACTTC. Amino acids: CASSYDRTGGIIQYF.

The chain recombines TRBV28 with TRBJ2-3; D is unresolved. V was pared by 3 bases and J by 3 bases, with 10 bases between. This CDR3 has 14 residues. Germline V gene sequence: CDR1 MDHEN, CDR2 SYDVKM. For the CDR3, the DNA is TGTGCCAGCAGTTTTTCTACTTCAACAGATACGCAGTATTTT. Translation gives CASSFSTSTDTQYF.

This clone was seen once. V is TRBV27 and J is TRBJ1-2; no reliable D call. This CDR3 contains 16 residues. V was trimmed by 0 bases and J by 1 base, leaving 12 bases between them. Germline assignment: CDR1 MNHEY and CDR2 SMNVEV (reference sequence). For the CDR3, the DNA is TGTGCCAGCAGTTTATCTGGCGGGGAATTTAACTATGGCTACACCTTC. Translating gives CASSLSGGEFNYGYTF.

This sequence joins TRBV5-4 and TRBJ1-4, with 8 bases identical to TRBD1. The CDR3 covers 15 residues. Germline V gene sequence: CDR1 SGHNT, CDR2 YYREEE (reference sequence). V lost 3 bases, J lost 7 bases, and 8 bases stayed unmatched. CDR3 DNA: TGTGCCAGCAGCTCATGGGACAGGAAGGGTGAAAAACTGTTTTTT. Encoded protein: CASSSWDRKGEKLFF.

V gene TRBV10-3 combines with J gene TRBJ2-3; the match to TRBD1 covers 7 bases. CDR1 and CDR2 from the germline V gene are ENHRY and SYGVKD. V gave up 7 bases and J gave up 4 bases; unmatched junction bases: 8. The CDR3 covers 14 residues. CDR3 nucleotides: TGTGCCATCACCGGGACAGTGGACTCAGATACGCAGTATTTT. It codes for CAITGTVDSDTQYF.

The chain is built from TRBV10-3 and TRBJ1-5; no clear D gene. CDR3 size: 16 residues. CDR1 is ENHRY and CDR2 is SYGVKD in the germline V gene. Trimming left V 3 bases short and J 2 bases short, with 14 bases between. CDR3: CAISDYDLRGNQPQHF. In nucleotides, the CDR3 is TGTGCCATCAGTGACTACGACCTCCGGGGCAATCAGCCCCAGCATTTT.

The chain joins TRBV30 to TRBJ2-7, with TRBD2 identical over 7 bases. CDR1 and CDR2 from the germline V gene are GTSNPN and SVGIG (reference sequence). CDR3 size: 12 residues. J lost 5 bases, V lost 0 bases, and 1 base had no gene match. The CDR3 spells CAWSVRGDEQYF. The CDR3 DNA follows: TGTGCCTGGAGTGTACGGGGGGACGAGCAGTACTTC.

The rearrangement uses TRBV16 and TRBJ2-2; D remains ambiguous. With 5 bases removed from V and 6 bases from J, the gap between germline ends came to 10 bases. Germline lookup yields CDR1 KGHSY and CDR2 FQNENV. The CDR3 totals 13 residues. The CDR3 DNA reads TGTGCCAGCAGCGGTAAAAGCCCCGGGGAGCTGTTTTTT. Its translation: CASSGKSPGELFF.

The CDR3 sequence: CASSSSWGVFNEQFF. The CDR3 region has the DNA TGTGCCAGCAGCTCCTCCTGGGGGGTATTCAATGAGCAGTTCTTC. The chain has TRBV27 and TRBJ2-1, with a tentative D call TRBD2 (6 bases). This CDR3 has 15 residues. V was trimmed by 6 bases and J by 6 bases, leaving 18 bases between them. The germline V gene encodes CDR1 MNHEY and CDR2 SMNVEV (reference sequence).

The chain combines TRBV28 with TRBJ2-7; 8 nucleotides match TRBD1. Germline V gene lookup returns CDR1 MDHEN and CDR2 SYDVKM. J lost 5 bases, V lost 4 bases, and 4 bases had no gene match. This CDR3 spans 13 amino acids. CDR3 DNA: TGTGCCAGCAGTTCAGGGGGCTGGAACGAGCAGTACTTC. It encodes CASSSGGWNEQYF. The full variable domain, with the rest looked up from reference TRBV28 and TRBJ2-7, is DVKVTQSSRYLVKRTGEKVFLECVQDMDHENMFWYRQDPGLGLRLIYFSYDVKMKEKGDIPEGYSVSREKKERFSLILESASTNQTSMYLCASSSGGWNEQYFGPGTRLTVT.

This clone was counted once. The chain joins TRBV5-1 to TRBJ2-5; 10 positions match TRBD1. The germline CDR1 and CDR2 sequences are SGHRS and YFSETQ. V lost 7 bases, J lost 1 base, and 4 bases stayed unmatched. The CDR3 consists of 14 residues. The CDR3 here is CASSDRGIQETQYF. The CDR3 bases are TGCGCCAGCTCGGACAGGGGGATCCAAGAGACCCAGTACTTC. Full variable domain (missing parts from reference TRBV5-1 and TRBJ2-5): KAGVTQTPRYLIKTRGQQVTLSCSPISGHRSVSWYQQTPGQGLQFLFEYFSETQRNKGNFPGRFSGRQFSNSRSEMNVSTLELGDSALYLCASSDRGIQETQYFGPGTRLLVL.